This T cell receptor (beta chain) was sequenced in a study of OX40 agonist ivuxolimab in advanced cancers. Study-wide context: Ivuxolimab was a fully human IgG2 agonistic monoclonal antibody targeting the costimulatory receptor OX40 (CD134). The paper covers the monotherapy dose-escalation part of the phase I ivuxolimab trial, which included N = 52 patients. The point of sequencing TCRbeta in the periphery was to test whether ivuxolimab changed TCR sequence diversity and drove clonal T-cell expansion. Intravenous ivuxolimab was administered to patients every 2 weeks at six dose levels: 0.01, 0.1, 0.3, 1.5, 3 and 10 mg/kg. Among the roughly 52 dose-escalation patients, roughly 20 had hepatocellular carcinoma, around 15 melanoma, 9 renal cell carcinoma and 9 head and neck cancer. Partial responses occurred in three dose-escalation patients: two with cutaneous melanoma and one with hepatocellular carcinoma. Prior anti-PD-1, anti-PD-L1 or anti-CTLA-4 therapy was permitted, and 30% to 50% of dose-escalation patients had received checkpoint inhibitors. In the dose-escalation cohort, 82.7% of patients were male, and the mean age was roughly 60 years, with a range of about 23 to 90. Results the study describes overall, beyond this receptor: Low levels of normalized T-cell clonal expansion were also seen in some patients who did not respond. At doses of 0.1 to 3.0 mg/kg, clonal expansion of both CD4+ and CD8+ blood T cells was observed from baseline to week 6. In the 0.1-3.0 mg/kg groups, partial responders were among the patients with the lowest normalized peripheral clonal expansion, particularly in CD8+ T cells. On average, CD8+ T cells showed more expanded clones than CD4+ T cells after ivuxolimab. Which antigens the clonally expanded peripheral T cells were specific for was not determined.

As regards this clone: There is no known antigen for this receptor. Qualities for individual bases were not recorded, and no much larger clone is one base off.

Deletion took 1 base off V and 3 bases off J, with a span of 10 bases between the germline ends. Including the terminal cysteine and phenylalanine, the CDR3 comprises 14 residues. Left in the record is the CDR3 DNA by itself, 42 bases read in frame from the first base. The germline V gene yields KGHSH for CDR1 and LQKENI for CDR2. Genomic DNA was extracted from sorted cells for sequencing of the TCRbeta CDR3 region. The immunoSEQ Assay was used to sequence the TCRbeta CDR3 regions. This is the immuneACCESS table as TCRdb keeps it, with only in-frame sequences that have V and J called. A part of the clones is gone; compared with another copy, unresolved V genes explain less than half, and the rest is unexplained. The sample data list tens of thousands of clones, and approximately 90% of these were observed just once. The biggest ten clones account for roughly 1.9% of the sample. Patients with autoimmune disease history or receiving systemic immunosuppression were excluded from the trial. Peripheral blood for TCR sequencing was collected from all dose cohorts at baseline, on cycle 4 day 1, and on cycle 7 day 1. Samples came from an open-label, multicenter, first-in-human phase I dose-escalation trial of ivuxolimab. The trial enrolled adults with locally advanced or metastatic head and neck squamous cell, hepatocellular, melanoma or renal cell carcinoma. CD4+ and CD8+ T cells were sorted separately from peripheral blood before TCR sequencing.

This sequence was found in an adult with an advanced solid tumor such as melanoma, head and neck, liver or kidney cancer. This sequence uses TRBV18 and TRBJ2-7; TRBD1 is possibly the D segment (6 matching bases). This specimen was CD4+ or CD8+ T cells sorted from blood, taken in a trial of the OX40 agonist ivuxolimab. The CDR3 region: CASSPLNRDYEQYF. The DNA reads TGTGCCAGCTCACCACTGAACAGGGACTACGAGCAGTACTTC.